Listed below are T cell receptor beta chains from one sample, sequenced in a study of T cells in Graves' hyperthyroidism and ophthalmopathy. One entry per CDR3 protein results from TCRdb running MiXCR on the multiplex PCR reads. The sample yields hundreds of thousands of distinct CDR3 sequences, 15% to 20% seen once. The sample taken for sequencing was blood. The receptors were sampled from a man aged 40-55 years with Graves' ophthalmopathy. Each CDR3 is given with its conserved first and last residue. D genes are given only for firm matches. Only some rows state a clone size, as once, few, many or a class for expanded clones.

V gene	J gene	D gene	clone size	CDR3 DNA	CDR3 protein
TRBV7-2	TRBJ1-5	NA	NA	TGTGCCAGCAGCATGACAGGCTATAGCAATCAGCCCCAGCATTTT	CASSMTGYSNQPQHF
TRBV7-3	TRBJ1-1	NA	many	TGTGCCAGCAGCCGGTGGGGGAACACTGAAGCTTTCTTT	CASSRWGNTEAFF
TRBV20-1	TRBJ2-7	NA	many	TGCAGTGCTAGAGTGAGCGGCTACTCCTACGAGCAGTACTTC	CSARVSGYSYEQYF
TRBV20-1	TRBJ1-5	NA	few	TGCAGTGCTAGAGATAGAGGGGAGGTTCAGCCCCAGCATTTT	CSARDRGEVQPQHF
TRBV2	TRBJ1-5	NA	NA	TGTGCCAGCAGTGATAACAGAGATCAGCCCCAGCATTTT	CASSDNRDQPQHF
TRBV5-1	TRBJ2-1	NA	NA	TGCGCCAGCAGCTTGAGTTTTGGTTTTAGGAGTGAGCAGTTCTTC	CASSLSFGFRSEQFF
TRBV15	TRBJ1-5	NA	NA	TGTGCCACCAGCGGATTATACAATCAGCCCCAGCATTTT	CATSGLYNQPQHF
TRBV7-2	TRBJ2-6	NA	NA	TGTGCCAGCAGCCCCACTCCCCCAGGGACTGGGGCCAACGTCCTGACTTTC	CASSPTPPGTGANVLTF
TRBV27	TRBJ2-5	NA	many	TGTGCCAGCAGTCCGACCCTAGCCCTGGCGGAGACCCAGTACTTC	CASSPTLALAETQYF
TRBV5-1	TRBJ1-2	NA	NA	TGCGCCAGCAGCTTGCGGTCTCGCGGCTACACCTTC	CASSLRSRGYTF
TRBV28	TRBJ1-5	NA	NA	TGTGCCAGCAGTTTGGAGGGCCCCAGCCTCAATCAGCCCCAGCATTTT	CASSLEGPSLNQPQHF
TRBV5-1	TRBJ1-2	NA	few	TGCGCCAGCAGCAGCTCCAGCTATGGCTACACCTTC	CASSSSSYGYTF
TRBV5-1	TRBJ2-7	NA	many	TGCGCCAGCAGCCAGGACTCCATCGGCGAGCAGTACTTC	CASSQDSIGEQYF
TRBV18	TRBJ2-4	NA	few	TGTGCCAGCTCACCCCCTCAGGGGGAGGTGAACATTCAGTACTTC	CASSPPQGEVNIQYF
TRBV19	TRBJ1-1	NA	NA	TGTGCCAGTAGTTCCGGAGGGTTAGAAGCTTTCTTT	CASSSGGLEAFF
TRBV5-1	TRBJ2-1	NA	many	TGCGCCAGCAGCTACTATCCACAGGGAAATGAGCAGTTCTTC	CASSYYPQGNEQFF
TRBV4-2	TRBJ2-3	NA	NA	TGTGCCAGCAGCCTGCGTGATAGCGACACAGATACGCAGTATTTT	CASSLRDSDTDTQYF
TRBV6-5	TRBJ1-1	NA	many	TGTGCCAGCAGTTACCAGGGAGGGACTGAAGCTTTCTTT	CASSYQGGTEAFF
TRBV13	TRBJ2-7	NA	few	TGTGCCAGCAGCTTTTACAGGTTCTACGAGCAGTACTTC	CASSFYRFYEQYF
TRBV6-2/TRBV6-3	TRBJ2-7	NA	many	TGTGCCAGCAGTTCTACAGGGAGGGGGACCTACGAGCAGTACTTC	CASSSTGRGTYEQYF
TRBV7-3	TRBJ1-6	TRBD1	NA	TGTGCCAGCAGCTTAACGGGACAGTATAATTCACCCCTCCACTTT	CASSLTGQYNSPLHF
TRBV5-6	TRBJ2-7	NA	NA	TGTGCCAGCAGCTTGTTCACAGGACTATACGAGCAGTACTTC	CASSLFTGLYEQYF
TRBV28	TRBJ2-7	NA	many	TGTGCCAGCAGCCCGGGTCAGCGGGAGCAGTACTTC	CASSPGQREQYF
TRBV19	TRBJ2-3	TRBD1	NA	TGTGCCAGTAGGGAGGACAGGGGGCGCTGGCGCATCTTTACTAGCACAGATACGCAGTATTTT	CASREDRGRWRIFTSTDTQYF
TRBV11-2	TRBJ2-5	NA	many	TGTGCCAGCAGCCACAACCCACTGGGACAAGAGACCCAGTACTTC	CASSHNPLGQETQYF
TRBV12-3/TRBV12-4	TRBJ1-6	NA	few	TGTGCCAGCAGCCCGAGGGGGGGAATCTCCAATTCACCCCTCCACTTT	CASSPRGGISNSPLHF
TRBV11-2	TRBJ1-6	NA	many	TGTGCCAGCAGCTTAAACGATTACTCCTATAATTCACCCCTCCACTTT	CASSLNDYSYNSPLHF
TRBV28	TRBJ1-1	TRBD1	many	TGTGCCAGCAGTCCTCCGGGACAGGGAAACACTGAAGCTTTCTTT	CASSPPGQGNTEAFF
TRBV4-2	TRBJ1-5	TRBD1	few	TGTGCCAGCAGCCAAGGGGGTAGGACAGGGGATCAGCCCCAGCATTTT	CASSQGGRTGDQPQHF
TRBV7-8	TRBJ2-5	NA	many	TGTGCCAGCAGCTTAGAATGGGTAAAAGAGACCCAGTACTTC	CASSLEWVKETQYF
TRBV11-2	TRBJ2-1	NA	few	TGTGCCAGCAGCTTAAGGGGGGCGTACGACAATGAGCAGTCCTTC	CASSLRGAYDNEQSF
TRBV7-8	TRBJ1-1	NA	many	TGTGCCAGCAAACAAGGGTCGGGTCCGAACACTGAAGCTTTCTTT	CASKQGSGPNTEAFF
TRBV6-2/TRBV6-3	TRBJ1-1	NA	few	TGTGCCAGCAGTTACTCGATTAGAGGGAGCATGAACACTGAAGCTTTCTTT	CASSYSIRGSMNTEAFF
TRBV30	TRBJ1-2	NA	few	TGTGCCTGGAGGCTCGGTGGCTACACCTTC	CAWRLGGYTF
TRBV7-8	TRBJ1-3	NA	many	TGTGCCAGCAGCTCCGTGGGGGGGGCTGGAAACACCATATATTTT	CASSSVGGAGNTIYF
TRBV5-1	TRBJ1-1	NA	few	TGCGCCAGCAGCGCGGAGGGTGGCACTGAAGCTTTCTTT	CASSAEGGTEAFF
TRBV10-3	TRBJ2-1	NA	NA	TGTGCCATCGGCCGCGACGGGGGGACAACTCGTGGTGAGCAGTTCTTC	CAIGRDGGTTRGEQFF
TRBV20-1	TRBJ1-1	NA	many	TGCAGTGCTAGAGTAATGGGGCAGTCTGAAGCTTTCTTT	CSARVMGQSEAFF
TRBV11-2	TRBJ2-3	TRBD2	NA	TGTGCCAGCGGATACCCCCCTACCGGGACTAGCGGGGGGCGGGGAGATACGCAGTATTTT	CASGYPPTGTSGGRGDTQYF
TRBV6-2/TRBV6-3	TRBJ2-1	TRBD1	many	TGTGCCAGCAGTCCTGGGACAGGGGGACTGGCGGGAGCGGGTGAGCAGTTCTTC	CASSPGTGGLAGAGEQFF
TRBV7-6	TRBJ1-4	NA	few	TGTGCCAGCAGCTTCGGTCAGGGACCTAATGAAAAACTGTTTTTT	CASSFGQGPNEKLFF
TRBV5-1	TRBJ1-1	NA	few	TGCGCCAGCAGCTTGTGGGCTTACAGCAACACTGAAGCTTTCTTT	CASSLWAYSNTEAFF
TRBV11-2	TRBJ1-1	TRBD1	many	TGTGCCAGCAGTCCCTCAGGGGGGGGAGCTTTCTTT	CASSPSGGGAFF
TRBV7-8	TRBJ2-5	TRBD2	many	TGTGCCAGCAGCGCCCTAGCGGGGGGGCAAGAGACCCAGTACTTC	CASSALAGGQETQYF
TRBV5-1	TRBJ1-1	TRBD1	NA	TGCGCCAGCAGCGGAAGGACAGGGATGAACACTGAAGCTTTCTTT	CASSGRTGMNTEAFF
TRBV15	TRBJ2-3	NA	NA	TGTGCCACCAGGTCGCAGGGAAGCACAGATACGCAGTATTTT	CATRSQGSTDTQYF
TRBV29-1	TRBJ1-1	NA	few	TGCAGCGTTGAAGATTATAGGGCTGAAGCTTTCTTT	CSVEDYRAEAFF
TRBV5-1	TRBJ1-4	NA	NA	TGCGCCAGCAGGACCGACAGCCGTAATGAAAAACTGTTTTTT	CASRTDSRNEKLFF
TRBV29-1	TRBJ1-1	TRBD1	once	TGCAGCGCTGCGTCGGGACAGAAGAACACTGAAGCTTTCTTT	CSAASGQKNTEAFF
TRBV27	TRBJ2-7	NA	many	TGTGCCAGCAGTCCAGGAGGGGACTGGACCCCTTGGGAGCAGTACTTC	CASSPGGDWTPWEQYF
TRBV9	TRBJ2-2	NA	NA	TGTGCCAGCAGCGTAGGGGGCTCCGAGGAGCTGTTTTTT	CASSVGGSEELFF
TRBV6-2/TRBV6-3	TRBJ2-2	TRBD2	NA	TGTGCCAGCAGGCCTCCGGGACTAGTAACCGGGGAGCTGTTTTTT	CASRPPGLVTGELFF
TRBV28	TRBJ2-2	NA	NA	TGTGCCAGCAGTCACGTTTCGACAGGGGAGCTGTTTTTT	CASSHVSTGELFF
TRBV20-1	TRBJ2-1	NA	many	TGCAGTGCTAAGCTAGCGACCTCCTACAATGAGCAGTTCTTC	CSAKLATSYNEQFF